The table lists the clone carrying this T cell receptor beta chain with many counts. The antigen is undetermined. This entry is derived from a study of identical twins. General study findings and limits: Within twin pairs, the out-of-frame alpha sequences they shared showed excess low generation probability.

Template switching (which added a universal primer site) was used, and cDNA carried unique molecular identifiers. TCRdb ran MiXCR on the 5' RACE reads and lists one entry per CDR3 protein. The data show under 900,000 distinct CDR3 sequences, 12% seen once. The V and J ends lost 0 bases and 5 bases respectively, with 14 bases between them. The CDR3 is 16 residues long. The germline gives CDR1 WSHSY, CDR2 SAAADI. This same sample was also part of a study on yellow fever vaccine responses in identical twins.

What was sequenced was PBMCs. This sequence joins TRBV10-2 and TRBJ2-4; D gene unclear. This clonotype originated in a young woman in good health. CDR3 in DNA: TGCGCCAGCAGTGAGTCCAGTTTCGGCGCCCAAAACATTCAGTACTTC. Protein sequence: CASSESSFGAQNIQYF.